A single sample is the source of the 30 T cell receptor beta chains below, sequenced in a study of shared clonotypes between healthy human individuals. Profiling relied on immunoSEQ multiplex PCR, and the TCRdb table lists in-frame clones only, not all of them. This table holds under 2,000,000 clones, about 95% found once. As defined, naive CD8 cells were CD45RO-negative and positively selected for CCR7, with terminally differentiated effector memory CD45RA+ cells excluded. Input material: naive CD8+ T cells sorted from blood. The receptor source for this set is a man between 18 and 29 years old in good health.

The chain recombines TRBV10-2 with TRBJ1-2; no clear D. The CDR3 extends over 14 amino acids. Germline V gene lookup returns CDR1 WSHSY and CDR2 SAAADI. V was pared by 2 bases and J by 4 bases, with 11 bases between. The CDR3: CASSEGQSGYGYTF. Here the CDR3 DNA reads TGCGCCAGCAGTGAGGGGCAGTCCGGCTATGGCTACACCTTC.

V gene TRBV7-9 combines with J gene TRBJ1-2; D perhaps matches TRBD1 (5 bases). Between the trimmed V and J ends, which lost 5 bases and 8 bases, there was a span of 12 bases. CDR1 and CDR2 (germline): SEHNR, FQNEAQ (reference sequence). The CDR3 totals 12 residues. The CDR3: CASSRGEEGYTF. The CDR3 bases are TGTGCCAGCAGCCGGGGGGAGGAAGGCTACACCTTC.

The chain has TRBV4-3 and TRBJ2-7; TRBD2 aligns across 9 bases. The CDR3 spans 18 residues. Germline CDR1 LGHNA, CDR2 YSLEER. After removal of 0 bases from V and 1 base from J, the junction contained 10 bases not matched to a gene. The DNA of the CDR3 is TGCGCCAGCAGCCAAGATCCTGGTGGTAGCGGGAGTTCCTACGAGCAGTACTTC. It codes for CASSQDPGGSGSSYEQYF.

The chain joins TRBV27 to TRBJ2-5; D call uncertain. Per germline, CDR1 MNHEY and CDR2 SMNVEV (reference sequence). CDR3 length: 14 amino acids. V was shortened by 6 bases and J by 5 bases, with 16 bases between the two germline ends. CDR3 region: CASRSHEFVETQYF. Here the CDR3 DNA reads TGTGCCAGCAGGTCACATGAGTTTGTCGAGACCCAGTACTTC.

A note on this clone: Other DNA variants within this sample encode the same CDR3. This chain connects TRBV7-9 to TRBJ1-2; D remains ambiguous. The V end was cut by 6 bases, the J end by 4 bases, with 6 bases between. Germline lookup yields CDR1 SEHNR and CDR2 FQNEAQ (reference sequence). This CDR3 comprises 11 residues. The CDR3 here is CASSDGYGYTF. The DNA for the CDR3 is TGTGCCAGCAGTGACGGCTATGGCTACACCTTC.

This clone was seen a single time. The genes are TRBV2 and TRBJ2-7, with D perhaps matching TRBD1 (5 bases). The CDR3 totals 15 residues. The V end was cut by 3 bases, the J end by 3 bases, with 15 bases between. The germline V gene encodes CDR1 SNHLY and CDR2 FYNNEI. CDR3 region: CASSEEGVGYYEQYF. The CDR3 coding sequence is TGTGCCAGCAGTGAGGAAGGGGTGGGTTACTACGAGCAGTACTTC.

The CDR3 bases are TGTGCCAGCAGCCAAGTTAAAGCGGGAAGGTACAATGAGCAGTTCTTC. Amino acids: CASSQVKAGRYNEQFF. J is TRBJ2-1 and V is TRBV14; 7 nucleotides line up with TRBD2. Germline V lookup: CDR1 SGHDN, CDR2 FVKESK. Trimming cost V 1 base and J 4 bases; bases outside gene matches: 7. This CDR3 is built from 16 residues.

CDR3 residues: CASRIVAYWALRSNQPQHF. As DNA, the CDR3 is TGCGCCAGCAGGATTGTAGCTTACTGGGCCCTAAGGAGCAATCAGCCCCAGCATTTT. V and J are TRBV5-1 and TRBJ1-5; unclear D gene. This CDR3 is 19 amino acids long. Germline-derived CDR1 and CDR2 are SGHRS and YFSETQ. Trimming left V 5 bases short and J 1 base short, with 25 bases between. Full variable domain (rest looked up from reference TRBV5-1 and TRBJ1-5): KAGVTQTPRYLIKTRGQQVTLSCSPISGHRSVSWYQQTPGQGLQFLFEYFSETQRNKGNFPGRFSGRQFSNSRSEMNVSTLELGDSALYLCASRIVAYWALRSNQPQHFGDGTRLSIL.

CDR3 DNA sequence: TGTGCCAGTAGTATCGCGGCCAGGGGGCACGGTGAGCAGTACTTC. Amino acid sequence: CASSIAARGHGEQYF. J is TRBJ2-7 and V is TRBV19, with TRBD1 matching over 8 bases. CDR3 length equals 15 residues. The ends lost 3 bases at V and 7 bases at J; junction bases unmatched: 11. Germline lookup yields CDR1 LNHDA and CDR2 SQIVND (reference sequence).

With regard to this clone: The same CDR3 arises from other DNA sequences in this sample as well. The J gene is TRBJ2-7, the V gene TRBV5-4, with 7 bases fitting TRBD2. V was clipped by 4 bases and J by 6 bases; unmatched bases: 4. CDR1 is SGHNT, CDR2 YYREEE, per germline (reference sequence). This CDR3 region has 12 residues. The CDR3 reads CASSPGLGEQYF. DNA for the CDR3: TGTGCCAGCAGCCCCGGACTAGGCGAGCAGTACTTC.

The chain recombines TRBV2 with TRBJ1-1; no reliable D call. The ends were cut back, 7 bases at V and 1 base at J, with 22 bases in the middle. CDR1 and CDR2 (germline): SNHLY, FYNNEI. CDR3 length: 17 amino acids. The CDR3 reads CASKESQVRSSNTEAFF. The CDR3 DNA reads as TGTGCCAGCAAGGAGAGTCAGGTTAGGAGCTCGAACACTGAAGCTTTCTTT.

The V call is TRBV6-5, the J call TRBJ1-4; TRBD1 matches 10 bases. CDR1 MNHEY and CDR2 SVGAGI come from the germline V gene. V lost 6 bases and J lost 7; bases outside the gene matches: 5. CDR3 length equals 14 residues. DNA of the CDR3: TGTGCCAGCAGCCCGACAGGGGGCGGTGAAAAACTGTTTTTT. Translating it yields CASSPTGGGEKLFF.

Concerning this clone itself: This CDR3 is also generated by other DNA sequences in the sample. The chain employs TRBV4-3 and TRBJ2-7, with D possibly TRBD2 on 6 matching bases. The germline V and J ends were trimmed by 4 bases and 1 base, with 11 bases remaining between them. Per the germline V gene, CDR1 is LGHNA and CDR2 is YSLEER. CDR3 length equals 14 residues. The CDR3 region has the DNA TGCGCCAGCAGCCCCGGGACTGGATCCTACGAGCAGTACTTC. Amino acids: CASSPGTGSYEQYF.

V is TRBV15 and J is TRBJ1-6; perhaps TRBD1 as D (5 bases). The length of the CDR3 is 14 residues. The V and J ends lost 8 bases and 8 bases respectively, with 16 bases between them. In germline, CDR1 is LNHNV, CDR2 YYDKDF (reference sequence). This CDR3 reads CATSNRREDSPLHF. CDR3 coding DNA: TGTGCCACCTCAAACCGCAGGGAGGATTCACCCCTCCACTTT.

V usage is TRBV2 and J usage is TRBJ2-7; D is possibly TRBD1 (6 bases). Trimming took off 6 bases at V and 4 bases at J, with 13 bases between the two ends. Germline values: CDR1 SNHLY, CDR2 FYNNEI. This CDR3 has 13 amino acids. The CDR3 nucleotides are TGTGCCAGCAGGCCAGGGGTTAGATACGAGCAGTACTTC. It codes for CASRPGVRYEQYF.

This clone was seen a single time. The chain couples TRBV27 to TRBJ1-3; D is ambiguous. V lost 2 bases and J lost 5, with 37 bases in between. There are 23 residues in the CDR3. Germline loops: CDR1 MNHEY, CDR2 SMNVEV (reference sequence). CDR3 sequence: CASSLRSFVGSPREGLLRNTIYF. CDR3 in DNA: TGTGCCAGCAGTTTAAGGTCGTTCGTCGGGAGCCCAAGAGAAGGATTGCTTCGAAACACCATATATTTT.

J is TRBJ2-4 and V is TRBV28, with TRBD2 matching over 10 bases. J was trimmed by 10 bases and V by 3 bases; bases with no gene match: 6. CDR3 length: 14 residues. Germline CDR1 is MDHEN and CDR2 is SYDVKM. CDR3 coding DNA: TGTGCCAGCAGTTTGGTAGCGGGGGGCAGTATTCAGTACTTC. Amino acids: CASSLVAGGSIQYF.

The CDR3 nucleotides are TGTGCCATCAGTGAGGTTGGCAATCAGCCCCAGCATTTT. Its translation is CAISEVGNQPQHF. The chain recombines TRBV10-3 with TRBJ1-5, with unresolved D. Germline V gene sequence: CDR1 ENHRY, CDR2 SYGVKD. Between the trimmed V and J ends, which lost 2 bases and 2 bases, there was a span of 4 bases. The CDR3 is 13 residues long.

The V and J genes are TRBV7-8 and TRBJ2-7, with 7 bases identical to TRBD2. The J segment lost 10 bases and the V segment lost 5 bases, leaving 11 bases of the junction unmatched. Per the germline V gene, CDR1 is SGHVS and CDR2 is FQNEAQ. The CDR3 spans 13 residues. The CDR3 DNA is TGTGCCAGCAGCGCCCGGGACTACGTATCCCAGTACTTC. Protein product: CASSARDYVSQYF.

Only one count was recorded for this clone. The V gene is TRBV2, the J gene TRBJ1-2; 12 positions match TRBD1. CDR1 is SNHLY, CDR2 FYNNEI, per germline. V shed 7 bases and J 13 bases; nucleotides not matched to a gene: 7. The CDR3 consists of 12 residues. The CDR3 sequence is CASTGQGAPLTF. In DNA form, the CDR3 reads TGTGCCAGCACGGGACAGGGGGCTCCCCTCACCTTC.

The chain uses TRBV10-1 and TRBJ2-7; D ambiguous. V lost 8 bases to trimming and J lost 3 bases, with 8 bases between them. CDR3 size: 11 residues. Germline values: CDR1 WNHNN, CDR2 SYGVQD (reference sequence). The CDR3 DNA sequence: TGCGCCAGCGGGAACTACTACGAGCAGTACTTC. This gives the protein CASGNYYEQYF.

As regards this clone: At the DNA level, this CDR3 is encoded by other sequences in the same sample as well. This chain links TRBV27 with TRBJ2-3; a weak D match, TRBD2 (6 bases). The CDR3 runs to 15 residues. CDR1 and CDR2 from the germline V gene are MNHEY and SMNVEV (reference sequence). Trimming removed 3 bases at V and 0 bases at J, with 10 bases between. The CDR3, as DNA: TGTGCCAGCAGTTTTATTGGGGGGAGCACAGATACGCAGTATTTT. The encoded protein is CASSFIGGSTDTQYF.

V is TRBV10-3 and J is TRBJ2-7, with D perhaps matching TRBD2 (5 bases). The CDR3 totals 13 residues. V was clipped by 2 bases and J by 3 bases, with 8 bases between them. CDR1 is ENHRY and CDR2 is SYGVKD in the germline V gene. The CDR3, as DNA: TGTGCCATCAGTGAGCCCGGGGACTACGAGCAGTACTTC. Translation gives CAISEPGDYEQYF.

V is TRBV10-2 and J is TRBJ2-3, with D hard to call. There are 13 residues in the CDR3. The V gene lost 2 bases and the J gene lost 3 bases, with 6 bases spanning the gap. Germline V gene sequence: CDR1 WSHSY, CDR2 SAAADI. The CDR3: CASSEISTDTQYF. CDR3 nucleotides: TGCGCCAGCAGTGAGATAAGTACAGATACGCAGTATTTT.

The chain has TRBV4-1 and TRBJ2-5; D gene uncertain. Germline V gene lookup returns CDR1 MGHRA and CDR2 YSYEKL. This CDR3 comprises 14 residues. V lost 1 base to trimming and J lost 4 bases, with 10 bases between them. The CDR3 coding sequence is TGCGCCAGCAGCCAAGTAGCCCTGTTAGAGACCCAGTACTTC. This gives the protein CASSQVALLETQYF.

This clone was picked up one time. This rearrangement joins TRBV7-9 to TRBJ2-5, with TRBD1 as a possible D gene (6 bases). The germline gives CDR1 SEHNR, CDR2 FQNEAQ (reference sequence). This CDR3 spans 15 amino acids. V lost 5 bases and J lost 3, with 16 bases in between. The CDR3 DNA reads as TGTGCCAGCAGCCCCGAGGGGGTAACAAAAGAGACCCAGTACTTC. It specifies CASSPEGVTKETQYF. The full variable domain, completed using reference TRBV7-9 and TRBJ2-5, is DTGVSQNPRHKITKRGQNVTFRCDPISEHNRLYWYRQTLGQGPEFLTYFQNEAQLEKSRLLSDRFSAERPKGSFSTLEIQRTEQGDSAMYLCASSPEGVTKETQYFGPGTRLLVL.

Details on this clone: The sample holds other DNA sequences that translate to the same CDR3. V usage is TRBV6-5 and J usage is TRBJ2-7, with TRBD1 matching over 8 bases. V was pared by 4 bases and J by 3 bases, with 2 bases of the junction left unmatched. Germline-derived CDR1 and CDR2 are MNHEY and SVGAGI. This CDR3 is 13 amino acids long. The CDR3 sequence: CASSLGTGYEQYF. CDR3 nucleotide sequence: TGTGCCAGCAGTTTGGGGACAGGCTACGAGCAGTACTTC.

This rearrangement joins TRBV6-4 to TRBJ1-5; tentative D call: TRBD1 (5 bases). From germline, CDR1 is MRHNA and CDR2 SNTAGT. The CDR3 sequence is 16 residues long. Trimming pared 8 bases from V and 2 bases from J, leaving 19 bases between. DNA for the CDR3: TGTGCCAGCCGCCACATGAATGGGGGGTGCAATCAGCCCCAGCATTTT. This gives the protein CASRHMNGGCNQPQHF.

The chain has TRBV28 and TRBJ1-6; D might be TRBD1 (5 bases). Trimming pared 2 bases from V and 6 bases from J, leaving 17 bases between. CDR1 and CDR2 (germline): MDHEN, SYDVKM. The CDR3 extends over 17 amino acids. This chain's CDR3 is CASSLTLRGEGNSPLHF. Written as DNA, the CDR3 is TGTGCCAGCAGTTTAACCTTGCGGGGGGAAGGTAATTCACCCCTCCACTTT.

V is TRBV10-2 and J is TRBJ1-1; D is perhaps TRBD1 (5 bases). Looked up from germline, CDR1 is WSHSY and CDR2 is SAAADI. The V gene lost 3 bases and the J gene lost 1 base, with 12 bases spanning the gap. The CDR3 spans 15 residues. The CDR3 sequence is CASSDLKGPNTEAFF. As DNA, the CDR3 is TGCGCCAGCAGTGATCTGAAGGGACCGAACACTGAAGCTTTCTTT.